Below, one TCR beta chain is given with its context. No antigen is known for it. CDR3 size: 14 residues. Trimming left V 6 bases short and J 3 bases short, with 9 bases between. Germline V gene lookup returns CDR1 LNHDA and CDR2 SQIVND (reference sequence). The protocol was immunoSEQ multiplex PCR, while the TCRdb copy is restricted to in-frame clones and leaves out a portion. There are some 70,000 clones in the sample; 85% to 95% occur only once, and approximately 1% lies in the top ten. The data were obtained in a study of OX40 agonist ivuxolimab in advanced cancers. Across the study: Patients received the agonistic anti-OX40 (CD134) antibody ivuxolimab. Dose-escalation cases comprised hepatocellular carcinoma, melanoma, renal cell or head and neck cancer. Eligibility rules accepted prior anti-PD-1, anti-PD-L1 or anti-CTLA-4 therapy, and 40% to 50% had some. Study-wide results and limits: Researchers did not determine the expanded peripheral T cells' antigen specificity.

This chain uses TRBV19 with TRBJ2-6; the D is unclear. The sample here was CD4+ or CD8+ T cells sorted from blood, taken in a trial of the OX40 agonist ivuxolimab. This clonotype was sampled from an adult with an advanced solid tumor such as melanoma, head and neck, liver or kidney cancer. The CDR3 DNA follows: TGTGCCAGTAGCGACGGATATGGGGCCAACGTCCTGACTTTC. Its translation is CASSDGYGANVLTF.